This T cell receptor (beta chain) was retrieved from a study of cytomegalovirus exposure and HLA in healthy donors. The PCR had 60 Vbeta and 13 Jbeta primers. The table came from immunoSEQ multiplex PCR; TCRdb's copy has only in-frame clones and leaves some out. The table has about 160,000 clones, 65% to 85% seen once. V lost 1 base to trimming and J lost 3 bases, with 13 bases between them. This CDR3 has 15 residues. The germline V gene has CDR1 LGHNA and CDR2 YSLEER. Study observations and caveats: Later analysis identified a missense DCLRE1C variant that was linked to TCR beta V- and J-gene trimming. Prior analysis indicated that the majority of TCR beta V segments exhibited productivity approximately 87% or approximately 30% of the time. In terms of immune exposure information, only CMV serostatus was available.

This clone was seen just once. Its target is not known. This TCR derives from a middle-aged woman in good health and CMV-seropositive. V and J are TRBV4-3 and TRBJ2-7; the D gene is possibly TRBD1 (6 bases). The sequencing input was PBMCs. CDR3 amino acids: CASSQGTGLLYEQYF. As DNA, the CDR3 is TGCGCCAGCAGCCAAGGAACAGGGTTGCTCTACGAGCAGTACTTC.